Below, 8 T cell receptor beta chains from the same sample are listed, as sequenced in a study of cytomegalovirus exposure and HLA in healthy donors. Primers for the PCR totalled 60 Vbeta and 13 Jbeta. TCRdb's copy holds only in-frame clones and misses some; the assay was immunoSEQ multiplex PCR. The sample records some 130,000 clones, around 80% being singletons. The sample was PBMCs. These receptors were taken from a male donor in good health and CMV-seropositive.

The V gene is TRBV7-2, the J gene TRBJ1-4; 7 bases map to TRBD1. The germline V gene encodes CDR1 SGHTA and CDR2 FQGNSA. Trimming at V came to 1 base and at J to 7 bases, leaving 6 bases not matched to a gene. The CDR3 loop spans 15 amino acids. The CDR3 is CASSLDQGGFEKLFF. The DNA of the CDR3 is TGTGCCAGCAGCTTAGACCAGGGGGGTTTTGAAAAACTGTTTTTT.

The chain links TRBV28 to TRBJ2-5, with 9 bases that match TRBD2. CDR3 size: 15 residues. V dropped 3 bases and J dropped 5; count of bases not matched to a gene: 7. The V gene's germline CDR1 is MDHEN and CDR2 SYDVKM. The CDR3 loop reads CASSFSLAGSETQYF. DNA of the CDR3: TGTGCCAGCAGTTTTAGTCTAGCGGGATCTGAGACCCAGTACTTC.

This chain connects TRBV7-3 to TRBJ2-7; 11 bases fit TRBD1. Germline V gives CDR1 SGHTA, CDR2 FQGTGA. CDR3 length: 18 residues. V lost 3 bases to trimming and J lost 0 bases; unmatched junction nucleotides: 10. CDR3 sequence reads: CASSLSGTGGSGSYEQYF. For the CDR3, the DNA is TGTGCCAGCAGCTTGAGTGGGACAGGGGGTTCTGGCTCCTACGAGCAGTACTTC.

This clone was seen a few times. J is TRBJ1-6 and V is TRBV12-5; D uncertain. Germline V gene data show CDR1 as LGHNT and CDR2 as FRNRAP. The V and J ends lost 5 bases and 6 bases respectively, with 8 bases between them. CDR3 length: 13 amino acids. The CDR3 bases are TGTGCTAGTGGTACGCCGCGTAATTCACCCCTCCACTTT. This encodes CASGTPRNSPLHF.

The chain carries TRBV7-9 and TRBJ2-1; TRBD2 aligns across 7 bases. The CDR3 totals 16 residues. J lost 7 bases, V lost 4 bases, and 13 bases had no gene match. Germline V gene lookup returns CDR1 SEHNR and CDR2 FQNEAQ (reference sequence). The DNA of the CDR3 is TGTGCCAGCAGCTACCCGGGTAGCGGGCGTGAAAATGAGCAGTTCTTC. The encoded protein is CASSYPGSGRENEQFF.

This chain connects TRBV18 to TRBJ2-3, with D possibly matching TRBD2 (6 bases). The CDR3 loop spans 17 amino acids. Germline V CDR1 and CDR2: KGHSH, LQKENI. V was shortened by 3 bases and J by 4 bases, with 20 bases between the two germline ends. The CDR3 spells CASSPFDPGLSPDTQYF. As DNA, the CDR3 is TGTGCCAGCTCACCTTTCGATCCGGGACTTTCCCCAGATACGCAGTATTTT.

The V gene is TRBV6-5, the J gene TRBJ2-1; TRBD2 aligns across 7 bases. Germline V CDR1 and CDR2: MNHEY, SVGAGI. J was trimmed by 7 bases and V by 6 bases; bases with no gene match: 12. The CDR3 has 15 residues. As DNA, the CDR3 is TGTGCCAGCAGGGGAACTAGCGACATTGGGAATGAGCAGTTCTTC. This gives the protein CASRGTSDIGNEQFF.

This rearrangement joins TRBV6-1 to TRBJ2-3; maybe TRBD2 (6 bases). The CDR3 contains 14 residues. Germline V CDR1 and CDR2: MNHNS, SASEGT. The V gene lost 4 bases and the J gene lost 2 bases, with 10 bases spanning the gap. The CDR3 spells CASSGGDDTDTQYF. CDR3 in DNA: TGTGCCAGCAGTGGGGGGGATGACACAGATACGCAGTATTTT.